These T cell receptor beta chains were read from a single sample in a study of CD8 T cells in Susac syndrome. TCRdb called the immunoSEQ multiplex PCR reads again in MiXCR, with one record for every CDR3 protein. This table holds under 200,000 distinct CDR3 sequences, roughly 91% found once. Sequences were obtained from CD4+ T cells from PBMCs. Every receptor here comes from a human donor with Susac syndrome. The CDR3 runs from the conserved cysteine through the conserved F or W. Each record gives: CDR3 DNA, CDR3 protein, clone size, J gene, V gene, D gene. D genes are given only for firm matches. The size field is filled for only some rows; it gives once, few, many or a size class.

cdr3_nt: TGTGCCAGCAGTGAAGTACACAGGGGCCCACGGTCCAAAGCTTTCTTT; cdr3_aa: CASSEVHRGPRSKAFF; clone_size: .; j_call: TRBJ1-1; v_call: TRBV6-1; d_call: TRBD1
cdr3_nt: TGTGCCAGCTACAGGGCGGGAACTGAAGCTTTCTTT; cdr3_aa: CASYRAGTEAFF; clone_size: .; j_call: TRBJ1-1; v_call: TRBV19; d_call: .
cdr3_nt: TGCAGCGTCGGCCGAAGACTAGCGGGAGGCGAGCAGTACTTC; cdr3_aa: CSVGRRLAGGEQYF; clone_size: .; j_call: TRBJ2-7; v_call: TRBV29-1; d_call: TRBD2
cdr3_nt: TGTGCAGGCGGGACAGGGGGCGGTACCGGGGAGCTGTTTTTT; cdr3_aa: CAGGTGGGTGELFF; clone_size: .; j_call: TRBJ2-2; v_call: TRBV28; d_call: TRBD1
cdr3_nt: TGTGCCAGCAGCAAAATCGGGACTCTTACCTACGAGCAGTACTTC; cdr3_aa: CASSKIGTLTYEQYF; clone_size: .; j_call: TRBJ2-7; v_call: TRBV21-1; d_call: .
cdr3_nt: TGTGCCAGCAGCTTAGGACTAGCGGGAGCCGGGGAGCAGTACTTC; cdr3_aa: CASSLGLAGAGEQYF; clone_size: .; j_call: TRBJ2-7; v_call: TRBV11-2; d_call: TRBD2
cdr3_nt: TGCGCCAGCAGCCTCTCTACTCTAGCGGGAGGGCACAATGAGCAGTTCTTC; cdr3_aa: CASSLSTLAGGHNEQFF; clone_size: .; j_call: TRBJ2-1; v_call: TRBV5-1; d_call: TRBD2
cdr3_nt: TGTGCCAGCGCCAACACCGGGGAGCTGTTTTTT; cdr3_aa: CASANTGELFF; clone_size: .; j_call: TRBJ2-2; v_call: TRBV6-5; d_call: .
cdr3_nt: TGTGCCAGCAGCTTAGTCGAGGGACATGAGCAGTTCTTC; cdr3_aa: CASSLVEGHEQFF; clone_size: .; j_call: TRBJ2-1; v_call: TRBV11-2; d_call: .
cdr3_nt: TGCAGCGTTCATACCGGGACTTTACTATACGAGCAGTACTTC; cdr3_aa: CSVHTGTLLYEQYF; clone_size: few; j_call: TRBJ2-7; v_call: TRBV29-1; d_call: .
cdr3_nt: TGTGCCAGCCGCATCGATAACGGGGGCTACACCTTC; cdr3_aa: CASRIDNGGYTF; clone_size: .; j_call: TRBJ1-2; v_call: TRBV5-4; d_call: .
cdr3_nt: TGTGCCAGCACATTCAGCGACTTTACCTACGAGCAGTACTTC; cdr3_aa: CASTFSDFTYEQYF; clone_size: .; j_call: TRBJ2-7; v_call: TRBV6-1; d_call: .
cdr3_nt: TGTGCCTGCTTGAACGGGGTATACACAGATACGCAGTATTTT; cdr3_aa: CACLNGVYTDTQYF; clone_size: .; j_call: TRBJ2-3; v_call: TRBV30; d_call: .
cdr3_nt: TGTGCCAGCAGTCCGTGGACTAGCGGGAAAGAGGAGACCCAGTACTTC; cdr3_aa: CASSPWTSGKEETQYF; clone_size: once; j_call: TRBJ2-5; v_call: TRBV5-8; d_call: TRBD2
cdr3_nt: TGTGCCAGCAGCGATACAGTTTTGACCGACACCGGGGAGCTGTTTTTT; cdr3_aa: CASSDTVLTDTGELFF; clone_size: .; j_call: TRBJ2-2; v_call: TRBV7-9; d_call: .
cdr3_nt: TGCGCCAGCAGCCAAGACCAATTCCCTAGCTCCTACGAGCAGTACTTC; cdr3_aa: CASSQDQFPSSYEQYF; clone_size: .; j_call: TRBJ2-7; v_call: TRBV4-1; d_call: .
cdr3_nt: TGTGCCAGCAGTTCCCACGGCAATCAGCCCCAGCATTTT; cdr3_aa: CASSSHGNQPQHF; clone_size: .; j_call: TRBJ1-5; v_call: TRBV6-2/TRBV6-3; d_call: .
cdr3_nt: TGCGCCAGCAGCCAACCAGCTAAAGAGTTTAACTATGGCTACACCTTC; cdr3_aa: CASSQPAKEFNYGYTF; clone_size: .; j_call: TRBJ1-2; v_call: TRBV4-1; d_call: .
cdr3_nt: TGTGCCACCAGTGGGCGGGATCAGCCCCAGCATTTT; cdr3_aa: CATSGRDQPQHF; clone_size: .; j_call: TRBJ1-5; v_call: TRBV24-1; d_call: .
cdr3_nt: TGCGCCAGCAGCCAAGATGGCAGGCATCAGCCCCAGCATTTT; cdr3_aa: CASSQDGRHQPQHF; clone_size: once; j_call: TRBJ1-5; v_call: TRBV4-1; d_call: .
cdr3_nt: TGTGCCAGCAGTCGCCCTCGAGAGGGGGCCACTGAAGCTTTCTTT; cdr3_aa: CASSRPREGATEAFF; clone_size: .; j_call: TRBJ1-1; v_call: TRBV6-1; d_call: TRBD1
cdr3_nt: TGTGCCAGCAGGGGTTCGAACATGAACACTGAAGCTTTCTTT; cdr3_aa: CASRGSNMNTEAFF; clone_size: .; j_call: TRBJ1-1; v_call: TRBV6-1; d_call: .
cdr3_nt: TGTGCCAGCACTGTAGCGGGCTTCCTTTACGAGCAGTACTTC; cdr3_aa: CASTVAGFLYEQYF; clone_size: once; j_call: TRBJ2-7; v_call: TRBV28; d_call: TRBD2
cdr3_nt: TGCAGTGCTAGAGGGACCCTGAGAGAGACCCAGTACTTC; cdr3_aa: CSARGTLRETQYF; clone_size: .; j_call: TRBJ2-5; v_call: TRBV20-1; d_call: .
cdr3_nt: TGTGCCAGCAGCCTCAGCCCACCGGGACGCTACGAGCAGTACTTC; cdr3_aa: CASSLSPPGRYEQYF; clone_size: few; j_call: TRBJ2-7; v_call: TRBV3-1; d_call: .
cdr3_nt: TGTGCCAGCTCCCCCCAGTCCTTTCTCTACGAGCAGTACTTC; cdr3_aa: CASSPQSFLYEQYF; clone_size: .; j_call: TRBJ2-7; v_call: TRBV18; d_call: .
cdr3_nt: TGCAGTGCCTTAGTAGCGGGAGAGATGACAGATACGCAGTATTTT; cdr3_aa: CSALVAGEMTDTQYF; clone_size: .; j_call: TRBJ2-3; v_call: TRBV20-1; d_call: TRBD2
cdr3_nt: TGCAGTGCCACCGGGACTAGCGGGAGGGCCAGCTACGAGCAGTACTTC; cdr3_aa: CSATGTSGRASYEQYF; clone_size: .; j_call: TRBJ2-7; v_call: TRBV20-1; d_call: TRBD2